The 8 T cell receptor beta chains presented below share a single source sample, sequenced in a study of T cell changes during pregnancy in multiple sclerosis. Clones were sequenced by immunoSEQ multiplex PCR, and TCRdb holds only the in-frame ones, with some missing. This sample carries about 48,000 clones, 88% of them seen once, and the ten largest clones take about 1.2%. Sequencing was performed on CD4+ T cells from peripheral blood mononuclear cells, taken in the second trimester of pregnancy. All receptors derive from a female donor with multiple sclerosis, enrolled in a pregnancy study.

V and J are TRBV7-9 and TRBJ1-2; D gene uncertain. Germline V gene data show CDR1 as SEHNR and CDR2 as FQNEAQ (reference sequence). The length of the CDR3 is 13 residues. V was cut by 1 base and J by 2 bases, with 5 bases left in between. CDR3 DNA: TGTGCCAGCAGCTTAGGTGAGAACTATGGCTACACCTTC. Its protein is CASSLGENYGYTF.

This sequence joins TRBV5-6 and TRBJ1-1; no firm D call. Germline V CDR1 and CDR2: SGHDT, YYEEEE. Trimming shortened V by 1 base and J by 5 bases, and 12 bases separated the two germline ends. This CDR3 contains 14 residues. The CDR3: CASSLRGFGTEAFF. The CDR3 region has the DNA TGTGCCAGCAGCTTGAGAGGGTTCGGGACTGAAGCTTTCTTT.

In nucleotides, the CDR3 is TGCGCCAGCAGCTTGGGGGGAATGGTCACAGGGGATGAGCAGTTCTTC. Translation gives CASSLGGMVTGDEQFF. The rearrangement links TRBV5-1 to TRBJ2-1, with TRBD1 matching 7 bases. Trimming cost V 0 bases and J 8 bases; bases outside gene matches: 11. Per germline, CDR1 SGHRS and CDR2 YFSETQ. The CDR3 covers 16 residues.

The V and J genes are TRBV5-1 and TRBJ2-7; 12 nucleotides match TRBD2. J lost 1 base, V lost 3 bases, and 2 bases had no gene match. From germline, CDR1 is SGHRS and CDR2 YFSETQ. There are 15 residues in the CDR3. This CDR3 is CASSSGLAGSYEQYF. The DNA for the CDR3 is TGCGCCAGCAGCTCGGGACTAGCGGGTTCCTACGAGCAGTACTTC.

This chain links TRBV4-2 with TRBJ1-2, with 12 bases lining up with TRBD1. CDR3 length: 16 amino acids. Germline trimming cut 1 base from V and 7 bases from J; bases unmatched to any gene: 7. CDR1 and CDR2 from the germline V gene are LGHNA and YNFKEQ. CDR3 in amino acids: CASSQAGTGGAGGYTF. Here the CDR3 DNA reads TGTGCCAGCAGCCAAGCCGGGACAGGGGGCGCGGGTGGCTACACCTTC.

The CDR3 DNA reads TGTGCCAGCTCACCCCAGGGAGGTGACGGCACTGAAGCTTTCTTT. Its protein is CASSPQGGDGTEAFF. The V and J genes are TRBV18 and TRBJ1-1; TRBD1 is a possible D gene (5 bases). The CDR3 is 15 amino acids. Germline loops: CDR1 KGHSH, CDR2 LQKENI. The V gene lost 3 bases and the J gene lost 4 bases, with 15 bases spanning the gap.

The V call is TRBV11-2, the J call TRBJ2-7, with D tentatively TRBD1 (5 bases). The CDR3 spans 15 residues. V lost 4 bases, J lost 4 bases, and 17 bases lay in between. Per germline, CDR1 SGHAT and CDR2 FQNNGV. The CDR3 DNA sequence: TGTGCCAGCAGCTACCTTTATTCAGGGAATTACGAGCAGTACTTC. It translates to CASSYLYSGNYEQYF.

V usage is TRBV4-2 and J usage is TRBJ2-3; tentatively, D is TRBD2 (5 bases). Germline V gene data show CDR1 as LGHNA and CDR2 as YNFKEQ. This CDR3 spans 14 amino acids. Between the trimmed V and J ends, which lost 1 base and 4 bases, there was a span of 9 bases. The CDR3 nucleotides read TGTGCCAGCAGCCAAGTCAGAGGGCCAGATACGCAGTATTTT. Its protein is CASSQVRGPDTQYF.